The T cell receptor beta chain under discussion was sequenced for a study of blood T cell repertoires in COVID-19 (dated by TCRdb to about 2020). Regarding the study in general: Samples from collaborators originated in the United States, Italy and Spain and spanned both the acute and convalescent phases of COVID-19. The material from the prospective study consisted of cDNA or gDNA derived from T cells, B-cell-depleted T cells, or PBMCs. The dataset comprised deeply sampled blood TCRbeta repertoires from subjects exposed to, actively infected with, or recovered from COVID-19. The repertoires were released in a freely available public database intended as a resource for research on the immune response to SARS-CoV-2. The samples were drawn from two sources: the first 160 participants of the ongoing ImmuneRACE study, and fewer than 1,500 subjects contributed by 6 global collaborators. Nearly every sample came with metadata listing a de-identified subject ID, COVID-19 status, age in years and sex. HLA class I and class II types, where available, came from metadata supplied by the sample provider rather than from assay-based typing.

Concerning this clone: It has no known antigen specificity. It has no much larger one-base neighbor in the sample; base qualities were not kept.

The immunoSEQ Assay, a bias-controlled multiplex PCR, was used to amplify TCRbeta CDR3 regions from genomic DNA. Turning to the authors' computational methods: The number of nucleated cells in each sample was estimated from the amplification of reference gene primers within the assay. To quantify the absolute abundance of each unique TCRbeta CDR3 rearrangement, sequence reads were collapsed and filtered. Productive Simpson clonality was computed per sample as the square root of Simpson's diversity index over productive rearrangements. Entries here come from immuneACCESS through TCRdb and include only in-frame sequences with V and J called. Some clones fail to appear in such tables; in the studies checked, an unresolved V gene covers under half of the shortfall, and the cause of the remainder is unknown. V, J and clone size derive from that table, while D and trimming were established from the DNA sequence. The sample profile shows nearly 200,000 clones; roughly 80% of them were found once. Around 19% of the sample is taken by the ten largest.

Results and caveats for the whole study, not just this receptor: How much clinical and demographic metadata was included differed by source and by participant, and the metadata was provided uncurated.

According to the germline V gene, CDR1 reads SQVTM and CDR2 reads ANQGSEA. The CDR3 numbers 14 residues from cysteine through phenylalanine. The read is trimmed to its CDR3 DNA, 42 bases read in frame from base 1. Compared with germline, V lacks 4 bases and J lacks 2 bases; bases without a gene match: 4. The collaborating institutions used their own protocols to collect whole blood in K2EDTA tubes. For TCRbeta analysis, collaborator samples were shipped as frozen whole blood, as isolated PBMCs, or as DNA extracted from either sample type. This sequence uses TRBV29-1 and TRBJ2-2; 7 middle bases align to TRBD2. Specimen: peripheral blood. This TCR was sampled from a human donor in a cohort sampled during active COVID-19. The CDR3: CSVGGRANTGELFF. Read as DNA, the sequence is TGCAGCGTTGGGGGGAGGGCTAACACCGGGGAGCTGTTTTTT.